The 28 T cell receptor beta chains in this list originate from one sample, sequenced in a study of T cell repertoires in cytomegalovirus infection. TCRdb reanalysed the reads using MiXCR and keeps one entry per CDR3 protein. The table shows about 140,000 distinct CDR3 sequences, with roughly 6% occurring only once. The source material was PBMCs. Source of these receptors: a human donor in good health (CMV status not recorded). Some clones in this sample may be carry-over from other donors' samples.

This clonotype was picked up many times. This chain joins TRBV7-9 and TRBJ1-1; D uncertain. The CDR3 has 12 residues. Trimming stripped 5 bases from V and 5 bases from J, with 9 bases between. Germline CDR1 is SEHNR and CDR2 is FQNEAQ (reference sequence). CDR3 amino acids: CASSLDVTEAFF. In DNA, the CDR3 is TGTGCCAGCAGCCTTGACGTGACTGAAGCTTTCTTT.

This clonotype was observed a handful of times. This rearrangement joins TRBV5-4 to TRBJ1-2; D might be TRBD1 (6 bases). This CDR3 is built from 13 residues. Germline V lookup: CDR1 SGHNT, CDR2 YYREEE (reference sequence). V lost 4 bases and J lost 7, with 14 bases in between. The CDR3 DNA follows: TGTGCCAGCAGCCTTCAGGGGTCTGGTGGCTACACCTTC. Encoded protein: CASSLQGSGGYTF. The whole variable domain, filled in from reference TRBV5-4 and TRBJ1-2, reads ETGVTQSPTHLIKTRGQQVTLRCSSQSGHNTVSWYQQALGQGPQFIFQYYREEENGRGNFPPRFSGLQFPNYSSELNVNALELDDSALYLCASSLQGSGGYTFGSGTRLTVV.

This clonotype was seen at least ten times. V gene TRBV6-6 combines with J gene TRBJ1-1; D gene ambiguous. CDR1 and CDR2 from the germline V gene are MNHNY and SVGAGI (reference sequence). CDR3 length equals 13 residues. V gave up 0 bases and J gave up 3 bases, with 5 bases separating them. The CDR3 sequence: CASSYSRDTEAFF. DNA of the CDR3: TGTGCCAGCAGTTACTCTCGGGACACTGAAGCTTTCTTT.

This clonotype appeared many times. V gene TRBV28 combines with J gene TRBJ1-2; no clear D gene. CDR1 and CDR2 (germline): MDHEN, SYDVKM. The CDR3 consists of 14 residues. Trimming removed 10 bases from V and 0 bases from J, with 15 bases in between. The CDR3 sequence: CATKREGANYGYTF. CDR3 DNA: TGTGCCACCAAAAGAGAGGGAGCTAACTATGGCTACACCTTC.

This clonotype was recorded at least ten times. V gene TRBV6-2 or TRBV6-3 combines with J gene TRBJ1-6, with TRBD1 matching 12 bases. The CDR3 has 17 amino acids. Per the germline V gene, CDR1 is MNHEY and CDR2 is SVGEGT. V dropped 6 bases and J dropped 7; count of bases not matched to a gene: 10. The CDR3 DNA follows: TGTGCCAGCAGCCACGGGACAGGGGGCTATGGCAATTCACCCCTCCACTTT. Translated, it gives CASSHGTGGYGNSPLHF.

This clonotype appeared many times. V usage is TRBV27 and J usage is TRBJ2-5; D perhaps matches TRBD1 (6 bases). The CDR3 has 15 amino acids. Germline V gives CDR1 MNHEY, CDR2 SMNVEV (reference sequence). V dropped 8 bases and J dropped 2 bases, with 18 bases sitting between them. The CDR3 region has the DNA TGTGCCAGCTCTCGCGGCAGGGGCCGACAAGAGACCCAGTACTTC. Its translation: CASSRGRGRQETQYF.

This clonotype has a single count. A single base separates this from a much larger clone, so it may be a read error. V gene TRBV6-8 combines with J gene TRBJ2-7; the D is unclear. CDR3 size: 13 residues. Germline lookup yields CDR1 MNHGY and CDR2 SAAAGT. The CDR3 DNA is TGTGTCAGCAGTAATGGTTACTCCTACGAGCAGTACTTC. It specifies CVSSNGYSYEQYF.

This clonotype was seen only a few times. This chain joins TRBV5-4 and TRBJ1-2, with D possibly matching TRBD1 (5 bases). CDR3 length: 14 residues. Germline V gene sequence: CDR1 SGHNT, CDR2 YYREEE (reference sequence). V was clipped by 10 bases and J by 6 bases, with 22 bases between them. The CDR3 DNA sequence: TGTGCCTCTTCGTCGCGGGGACCCTTCGATGGCTACACCTTC. This codes for CASSSRGPFDGYTF.

The sample holds a few counts of this clonotype. The rearrangement uses TRBV28 and TRBJ2-7, with D perhaps TRBD1 (5 bases). This CDR3 comprises 16 residues. The germline V gene encodes CDR1 MDHEN and CDR2 SYDVKM. Trimming pared 1 base from V and 3 bases from J, leaving 16 bases between. The CDR3 here is CASSLSDRRSHYEQYF. The DNA for the CDR3 is TGTGCCAGCAGTTTATCAGACAGACGGTCCCACTACGAGCAGTACTTC.

The chain couples TRBV12-3 or TRBV12-4 to TRBJ1-2, with 8 positions matching TRBD1. This CDR3 comprises 13 residues. V was clipped by 7 bases and J by 4 bases; unmatched bases: 5. CDR3 sequence: CASTGGAGYGYTF. CDR3 in DNA: TGTGCCAGCACAGGGGGCGCCGGCTATGGCTACACCTTC.

This chain joins TRBV19 and TRBJ1-1; D may be TRBD1 (6 bases). This CDR3 is built from 14 residues. V lost 6 bases and J lost 2, with 13 bases in between. Looked up from germline, CDR1 is LNHDA and CDR2 is SQIVND (reference sequence). The CDR3 sequence is CASRPQGGNTEAFF. DNA of the CDR3: TGTGCCAGTAGGCCACAGGGAGGAAACACTGAAGCTTTCTTT.

This clonotype came up many times. The chain has TRBV18 and TRBJ1-5; D call uncertain. CDR3 size: 14 residues. Trimming removed 2 bases from V and 3 bases from J, with 8 bases in between. Germline V lookup: CDR1 KGHSH, CDR2 LQKENI. The CDR3 here is CASSPGSTNQPQHF. CDR3 DNA sequence: TGTGCCAGCTCACCAGGGTCTACCAATCAGCCCCAGCATTTT.

The sample holds a few counts of this clonotype. This chain connects TRBV20-1 to TRBJ1-1, with a tentative D call TRBD1 (5 bases). V was shortened by 6 bases and J by 3 bases, with 11 bases between the two germline ends. This CDR3 spans 12 amino acids. The germline gives CDR1 DFQATT, CDR2 SNEGSKA (reference sequence). The chain's CDR3 is CSATTDHTEAFF. In DNA form, the CDR3 reads TGCAGTGCGACGACAGATCACACTGAAGCTTTCTTT.

The chain links TRBV5-4 to TRBJ2-7, with TRBD1 identical over 10 bases. Germline trimming cut 4 bases from V and 0 bases from J; bases unmatched to any gene: 7. This CDR3 is 16 amino acids long. In germline, CDR1 is SGHNT, CDR2 YYREEE (reference sequence). CDR3 protein: CASSDRDRGSSYEQYF. CDR3 sequence (DNA): TGTGCCAGCAGCGACCGGGACAGGGGTAGCTCCTACGAGCAGTACTTC.

There are many counts of this clonotype. The V and J genes are TRBV28 and TRBJ2-3; D not resolved. This CDR3 is built from 18 residues. Per the germline V gene, CDR1 is MDHEN and CDR2 is SYDVKM. The V end was cut by 5 bases, the J end by 0 bases, with 21 bases between. CDR3 in amino acids: CASSPSPKAVSSTDTQYF. CDR3 nucleotide sequence: TGTGCCAGCAGTCCGTCCCCCAAAGCCGTCTCGAGCACAGATACGCAGTATTTT.

Points on this clonotype: This may come from a read error, since a much larger clone is one base off. This chain uses TRBV24-1 with TRBJ2-1, with D perhaps TRBD1 (6 bases). This CDR3 has 16 amino acids. The germline CDR1 and CDR2 sequences are KGHDR and SFDVKD. As DNA, the CDR3 is TGTGCCACCAGTGATTTTGGGGGCTTGGGTTACAGTGAGCAGTTCTTC. It specifies CATSDFGGLGYSEQFF.

This clonotype was recorded at least ten times. The chain uses TRBV28 and TRBJ2-5; the match to TRBD2 covers 13 bases. The CDR3 loop spans 17 amino acids. Looked up from germline, CDR1 is MDHEN and CDR2 is SYDVKM. Trimming took 2 bases from V and 6 from J; bases not matched to a gene: 9. Written as DNA, the CDR3 is TGTGCCAGCAGTTTAGGACTAGCGGGGGAATCGGGCAAGACCCAGTACTTC. Amino acids: CASSLGLAGESGKTQYF.

This clonotype was found many times. The rearrangement joins TRBV7-2 to TRBJ2-3; D gene unclear. Germline assignment: CDR1 SGHTA and CDR2 FQGNSA. Trimming took off 1 base at V and 0 bases at J, with 5 bases between the two ends. The CDR3 totals 14 residues. The CDR3 is CASSLVLSTDTQYF. In DNA, the CDR3 is TGTGCCAGCAGCTTAGTACTCAGCACAGATACGCAGTATTTT.

The chain joins TRBV6-1 to TRBJ1-5, with 7 bases that match TRBD1. CDR1 and CDR2 (germline): MNHNS, SASEGT. Losses at the gene ends were 3 bases for V and 2 bases for J; bases not matched to a gene: 1. There are 14 residues in the CDR3. CDR3 DNA: TGTGCCAGCAGTGATACAGGGGGCAATCAGCCCCAGCATTTT. Protein sequence: CASSDTGGNQPQHF.

This clonotype showed up many times. Mismatch with germline at one junction end may stem from a read error. The chain employs TRBV12-3 or TRBV12-4 and TRBJ1-5, with TRBD1 identical over 7 bases. The CDR3 covers 15 residues. CDR3 sequence reads: CASSLGRGGNQPQHF. As DNA, the CDR3 is TGTGCCAGCAGTTTAGGGCGAGGGGGCAACCAGCCCCAGCATTTT.

Ten or more counts support this clonotype. The chain joins TRBV25-1 to TRBJ2-2; D assignment may be TRBD1 or TRBD2 (6 bases each). Germline V gene sequence: CDR1 MGHDK, CDR2 SYGVNS. The CDR3 contains 16 residues. Trimming took off 7 bases at V and 5 bases at J, with 20 bases between the two ends. The CDR3 DNA sequence: TGTGCCAGCAACCTTGGGGGGACAACGGGAACCGGGGAGCTGTTTTTT. It specifies CASNLGGTTGTGELFF.

There are many counts of this clonotype. The rearrangement uses TRBV20-1 and TRBJ2-2; D gene unclear. Germline lookup yields CDR1 DFQATT and CDR2 SNEGSKA (reference sequence). Trimming cost V 6 bases and J 4 bases, with 6 bases left between them. The CDR3 length is 11 residues. As DNA, the CDR3 is TGCAGTGCCACTCGCACCGGGGAGCTGTTTTTT. It yields the protein CSATRTGELFF.

This clonotype was detected many times. The CDR3 DNA is TGTGCCAGCAGCCCCAAGGAGCATTCCTTGGGGGAGACCCAGTACTTC. It specifies CASSPKEHSLGETQYF. The chain carries TRBV5-4 and TRBJ2-5; D gene ambiguous. Per germline, CDR1 SGHNT and CDR2 YYREEE (reference sequence). Between the trimmed V and J ends, which lost 4 bases and 5 bases, there was a span of 21 bases. The CDR3 is 16 amino acids.

This clonotype was counted ten times or more. The chain carries TRBV7-9 and TRBJ2-5, with TRBD1 matching 10 bases. Germline-derived CDR1 and CDR2 are SEHNR and FQNEAQ (reference sequence). The CDR3 sequence is 15 residues long. The junction had 12 bases not matched to a gene; V was cut back by 7 bases and J by 7 bases. CDR3 region: CASTPGTGAMGTQYF. DNA for the CDR3: TGTGCCAGCACCCCTGGGACAGGGGCGATGGGGACCCAGTACTTC.

This clonotype has at least ten counts. The CDR3 reads CASSLVRNTEAFF. The CDR3 nucleotides are TGTGCCAGCAGTTTGGTACGGAACACTGAAGCTTTCTTT. The chain couples TRBV6-2 or TRBV6-3 to TRBJ1-1, with D unclear. With 4 bases removed from V and 1 base from J, the gap between germline ends came to 7 bases. This CDR3 has 13 amino acids. Germline lookup yields CDR1 MNHEY and CDR2 SVGEGT.

The V gene is TRBV9, the J gene TRBJ2-3; 7 bases map to TRBD1. Germline lookup yields CDR1 SGDLS and CDR2 YYNGEE. J was trimmed by 2 bases and V by 4 bases; bases with no gene match: 7. CDR3 length equals 15 residues. Written as DNA, the CDR3 is TGTGCCAGCAGCCTTACAGGGGTTACCACAGATACGCAGTATTTT. Amino acids: CASSLTGVTTDTQYF.

This clonotype has ten or more counts. This sequence joins TRBV7-8 and TRBJ2-3; tentatively, D is TRBD1 (8 bases). CDR3 length: 17 residues. V was pared by 2 bases and J by 4 bases, with 19 bases between. Germline assignment: CDR1 SGHVS and CDR2 FQNEAQ. CDR3 amino acids: CASSLTIGQGGADTQYF. CDR3 sequence (DNA): TGTGCCAGCAGCTTAACAATCGGACAGGGAGGGGCAGATACGCAGTATTTT.

The sample holds many counts of this clonotype. One base away lies a much larger clone, so this may be a sequencing read error. The chain uses TRBV11-1 and TRBJ1-1; tentatively, D is TRBD1 (6 bases). Per the germline V gene, CDR1 is SGHAT and CDR2 is FQDESV (reference sequence). The CDR3 has 13 residues. The V end was cut by 1 base, the J end by 4 bases, with 7 bases between. The DNA of the CDR3 is TGTGCCAGCAGCTTAGGGGGGGCCACTGAAGCTTTCTTT. This translates into CASSLGGATEAFF.